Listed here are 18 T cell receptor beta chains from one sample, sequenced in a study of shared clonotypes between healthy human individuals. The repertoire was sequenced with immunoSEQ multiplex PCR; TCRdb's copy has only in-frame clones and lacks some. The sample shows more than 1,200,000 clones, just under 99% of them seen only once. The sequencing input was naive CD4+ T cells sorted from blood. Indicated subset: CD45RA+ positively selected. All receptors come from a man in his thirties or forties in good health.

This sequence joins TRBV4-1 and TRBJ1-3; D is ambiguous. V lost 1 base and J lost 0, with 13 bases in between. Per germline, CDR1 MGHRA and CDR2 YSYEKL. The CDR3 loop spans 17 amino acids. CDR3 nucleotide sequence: TGCGCCAGCAGCCAAGTCCGGCAGTTCCCCTCTGGAAACACCATATATTTT. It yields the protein CASSQVRQFPSGNTIYF.

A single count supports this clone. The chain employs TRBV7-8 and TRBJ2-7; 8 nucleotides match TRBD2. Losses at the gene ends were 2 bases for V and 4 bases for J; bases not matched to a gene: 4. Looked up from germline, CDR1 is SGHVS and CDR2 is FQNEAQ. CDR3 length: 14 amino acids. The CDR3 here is CASSLQLAAYEQYF. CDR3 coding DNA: TGTGCCAGCAGCTTACAACTAGCGGCTTACGAGCAGTACTTC. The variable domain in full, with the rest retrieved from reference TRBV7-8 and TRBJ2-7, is GAGVSQSPRYKVAKRGQDVALRCDPISGHVSLFWYQQALGQGPEFLTYFQNEAQLDKSGLPSDRFFAERPEGSVSTLKIQRTQQEDSAVYLCASSLQLAAYEQYFGPGTRLTVT.

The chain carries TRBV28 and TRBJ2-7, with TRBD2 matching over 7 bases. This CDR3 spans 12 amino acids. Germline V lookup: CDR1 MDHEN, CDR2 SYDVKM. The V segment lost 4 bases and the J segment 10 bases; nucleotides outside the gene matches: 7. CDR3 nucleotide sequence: TGTGCCAGCAGTTCTCTCCGGGACTATCAGTACTTC. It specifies CASSSLRDYQYF.

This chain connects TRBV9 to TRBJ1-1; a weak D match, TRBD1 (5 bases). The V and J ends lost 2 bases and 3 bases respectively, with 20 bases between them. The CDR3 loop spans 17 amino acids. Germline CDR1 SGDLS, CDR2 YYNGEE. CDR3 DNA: TGTGCCAGCAGCGTTAGTATTAACGACAAGACAGACACTGAAGCTTTCTTT. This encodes CASSVSINDKTDTEAFF.

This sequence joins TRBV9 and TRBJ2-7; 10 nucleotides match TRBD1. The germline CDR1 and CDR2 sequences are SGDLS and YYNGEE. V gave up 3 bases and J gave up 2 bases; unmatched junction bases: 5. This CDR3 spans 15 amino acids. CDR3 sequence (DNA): TGTGCCAGCAGCGCCACCGGGACAGGGGCCTACGAGCAGTACTTC. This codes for CASSATGTGAYEQYF.

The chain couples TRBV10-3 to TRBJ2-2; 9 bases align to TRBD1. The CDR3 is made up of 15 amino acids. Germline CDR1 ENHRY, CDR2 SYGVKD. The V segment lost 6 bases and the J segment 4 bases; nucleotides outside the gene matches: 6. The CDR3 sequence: CAISLGQGPTGELFF. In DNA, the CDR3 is TGTGCCATCAGCTTAGGACAGGGGCCCACCGGGGAGCTGTTTTTT.

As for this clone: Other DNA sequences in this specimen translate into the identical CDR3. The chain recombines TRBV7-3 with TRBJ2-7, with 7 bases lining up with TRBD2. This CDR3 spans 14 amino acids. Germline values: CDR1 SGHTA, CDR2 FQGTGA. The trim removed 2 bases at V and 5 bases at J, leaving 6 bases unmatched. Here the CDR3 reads CASSLGGRVNEQYF. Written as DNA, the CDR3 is TGTGCCAGCAGCTTAGGCGGGAGAGTAAACGAGCAGTACTTC. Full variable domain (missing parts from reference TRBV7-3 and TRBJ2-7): GAGVSQTPSNKVTEKGKYVELRCDPISGHTALYWYRQSLGQGPEFLIYFQGTGAADDSGLPNDRFFAVRPEGSVSTLKIQRTERGDSAVYLCASSLGGRVNEQYFGPGTRLTVT.

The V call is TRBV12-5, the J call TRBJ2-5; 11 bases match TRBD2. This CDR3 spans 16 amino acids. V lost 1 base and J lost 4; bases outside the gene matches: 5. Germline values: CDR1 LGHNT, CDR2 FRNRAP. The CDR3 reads CASGLELAGVTETQYF. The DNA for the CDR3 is TGTGCTAGTGGTTTGGAACTAGCGGGAGTCACAGAGACCCAGTACTTC.

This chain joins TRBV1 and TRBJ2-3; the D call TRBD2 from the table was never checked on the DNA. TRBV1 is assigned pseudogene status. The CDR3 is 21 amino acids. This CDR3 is CTSSQNHGREGKGASTDTQYF. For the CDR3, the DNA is TGCACCAGCAGCCAAAATCACGGGCGGGAGGGGAAGGGTGCTAGCACAGATACGCAGTATTTT.

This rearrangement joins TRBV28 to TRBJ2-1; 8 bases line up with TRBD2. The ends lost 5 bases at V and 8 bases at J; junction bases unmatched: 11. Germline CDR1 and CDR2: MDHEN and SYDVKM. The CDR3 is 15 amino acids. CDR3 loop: CASSTTGTSVHEQFF. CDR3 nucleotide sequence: TGTGCCAGCAGTACTACCGGGACTAGTGTTCATGAGCAGTTCTTC.

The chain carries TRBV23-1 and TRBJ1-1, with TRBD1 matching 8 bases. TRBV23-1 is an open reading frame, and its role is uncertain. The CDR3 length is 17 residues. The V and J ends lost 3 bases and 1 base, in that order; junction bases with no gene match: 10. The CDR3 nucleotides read TGCGCCAGCAGTCAGCCTCTTACTCAGGGGGCGAACACTGAAGCTTTCTTT. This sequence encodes CASSQPLTQGANTEAFF.

CDR3 DNA: TGCAGCGTTGATGGTACAACCTCCAATGAGCAGTTCTTC. This encodes CSVDGTTSNEQFF. J is TRBJ2-1 and V is TRBV29-1; unclear D gene. Germline-derived CDR1 and CDR2 are SQVTM and ANQGSEA. This CDR3 contains 13 residues. V was trimmed by 3 bases and J by 6 bases, leaving 12 bases between them.

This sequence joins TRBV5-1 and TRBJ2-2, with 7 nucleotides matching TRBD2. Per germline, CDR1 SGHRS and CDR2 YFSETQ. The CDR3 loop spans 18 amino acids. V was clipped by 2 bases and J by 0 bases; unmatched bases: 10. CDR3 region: CASSLAGLQKANTGELFF. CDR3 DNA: TGCGCCAGCAGCTTAGCGGGACTCCAAAAAGCGAACACCGGGGAGCTGTTTTTT.

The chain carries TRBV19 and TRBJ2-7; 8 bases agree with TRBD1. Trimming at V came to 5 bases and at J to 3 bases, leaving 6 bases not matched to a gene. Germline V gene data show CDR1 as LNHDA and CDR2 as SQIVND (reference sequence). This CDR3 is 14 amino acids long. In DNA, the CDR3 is TGTGCCAGTAGTGCGGGACAGGTCAGCTACGAGCAGTACTTC. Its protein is CASSAGQVSYEQYF.

CDR3 sequence (DNA): TGTGCCATCAGTCAGCGGGAAAGCTCCTACAATGAGCAGTTCTTC. Translating it yields CAISQRESSYNEQFF. The chain has TRBV10-3 and TRBJ2-1, with TRBD2 identical over 7 bases. J lost 0 bases, V lost 5 bases, and 4 bases had no gene match. Germline V gives CDR1 ENHRY, CDR2 SYGVKD. This CDR3 is 15 amino acids long.

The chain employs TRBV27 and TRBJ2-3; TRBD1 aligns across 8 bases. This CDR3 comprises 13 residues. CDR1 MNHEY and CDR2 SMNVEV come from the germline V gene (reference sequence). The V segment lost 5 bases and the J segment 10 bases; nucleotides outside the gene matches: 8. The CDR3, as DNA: TGTGCCAGCAGTCGTGGACAGGGCTTACCGCAGTATTTT. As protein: CASSRGQGLPQYF.

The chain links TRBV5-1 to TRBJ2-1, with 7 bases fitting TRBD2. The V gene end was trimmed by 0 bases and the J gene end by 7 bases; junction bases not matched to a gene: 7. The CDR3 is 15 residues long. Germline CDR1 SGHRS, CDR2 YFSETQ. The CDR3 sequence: CASSLAAGVSNEQFF. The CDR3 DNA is TGCGCCAGCAGCTTGGCGGCGGGAGTGTCGAATGAGCAGTTCTTC.

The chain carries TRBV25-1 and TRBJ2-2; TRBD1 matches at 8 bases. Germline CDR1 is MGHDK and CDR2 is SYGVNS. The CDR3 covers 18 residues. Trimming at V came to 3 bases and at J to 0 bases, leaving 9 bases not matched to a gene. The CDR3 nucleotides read TGTGCCAGCAGTGAGCGAACAGGGGGACTCGCGAACACCGGGGAGCTGTTTTTT. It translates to CASSERTGGLANTGELFF.